Given below is one T cell receptor beta chain in context. The entry originates in a study of blood T cell repertoires in COVID-19. About the study: Sites across the United States, Italy and Spain contributed samples from acute and convalescent COVID-19.

Methods used by the authors: Nucleated cell number was recorded as an estimate derived from reference gene primer amplification. TCRdb's table, derived via immunoSEQ multiplex PCR, lists solely in-frame clones and lacks some. V and J calls and clone size come straight from that table; D and trimming were deduced from the DNA. The sample gives 200,000 to 250,000 clones, 70% to 90% of which show up once; 10% to 14% is in the top ten. Participants were aged about 18 to 95 years, lived in 25 or so US areas, and enrolled virtually. Germline CDR1 reads MDHEN; CDR2 reads SYDVKM. Trimming took 4 bases from V and 7 from J, leaving 19 bases between them. CDR3 length: 15 residues.

The TCR comes from a man between 25 and 39 years old who had recovered from COVID-19. The specimen sequenced was PBMCs or T cells enriched from blood (not recorded which). The chain recombines TRBV28 with TRBJ1-1, with a possible D match to TRBD1 (5 bases). DNA for the CDR3: TGTGCCAGCAGTTCCCCCGGGCAGGGCGGTGTTGAAGCTTTCTTT. It yields the protein CASSSPGQGGVEAFF. The entire variable domain, with the rest obtained from reference TRBV28 and TRBJ1-1, is as follows: DVKVTQSSRYLVKRTGEKVFLECVQDMDHENMFWYRQDPGLGLRLIYFSYDVKMKEKGDIPEGYSVSREKKERFSLILESASTNQTSMYLCASSSPGQGGVEAFFGQGTRLTVV.